The 23 T cell receptor beta chains below all came from one sample that was sequenced in a study of CD8+CD57+ T cells in acquired aplastic anemia. Genomic DNA, the template, was used for profiling of the TCR beta VDJ and CDR3. Via MiXCR, TCRdb re-called the reads, giving one row per CDR3 protein. The table shows hundreds of thousands of distinct CDR3 sequences, with 65% to 80% occurring only once. The sequenced sample was sorted CD4+, CD8+, or CD8+CD57+ T cells (not recorded which) from PBMCs. These receptors originate from a human donor in good health, serving as a control.

This rearrangement joins TRBV10-3 to TRBJ2-7, with D tentatively TRBD2 (6 bases). CDR3 length: 15 residues. Germline-derived CDR1 and CDR2 are ENHRY and SYGVKD. The V end was cut by 10 bases, the J end by 0 bases, with 19 bases between. CDR3 nucleotide sequence: TGTGCCAGCAGCTTAGGGCCGGGGGTCTCCTACGAGCAGTACTTC. It specifies CASSLGPGVSYEQYF.

About this clonotype itself: A junction boundary mismatches the germline segment, possibly from a read error. This chain links TRBV7-2 with TRBJ2-7; 8 bases are a match to TRBD2. The CDR3 covers 15 residues. Germline V gives CDR1 SGHTA, CDR2 FQGNSA. The CDR3 reads CASNLVGGRNYEQYF. CDR3 nucleotides: TGTGCCAGCAACTTAGTTGGCGGGAGGAACTACGAGCAGTACTTC. Looking up the rest from reference TRBV7-2 and TRBJ2-7 gives the full variable domain: GAGVSQSPSNKVTEKGKDVELRCDPISGHTALYWYRQSLGQGLEFLIYFQGNSAPDKSGLPSDRFSAERTGGSVSTLTIQRTQQEDSAVYLCASNLVGGRNYEQYFGPGTRLTVT.

Notes on this clonotype: A read error may be the cause here, since a much bigger clone is one base away. The V and J genes are TRBV6-2 or TRBV6-3 and TRBJ2-7, with 9 positions matching TRBD2. J gave up 1 base and V 2 bases, and 6 bases lay outside the gene matches. Germline CDR1 MNHEY, CDR2 SVGEGT. The CDR3 length is 16 residues. CDR3 sequence: CASSYNSGGNSYEQYF. Written as DNA, the CDR3 is TGTGCCAGCAGTTACAACAGCGGGGGGAATTCCTACGAGCAGTACTTC.

V gene TRBV20-1 combines with J gene TRBJ2-1, with TRBD2 as a possible D gene (5 bases). Between the trimmed V and J ends, which lost 3 bases and 11 bases, there was a span of 17 bases. Germline CDR1 reads DFQATT; CDR2 reads SNEGSKA (reference sequence). This CDR3 region has 13 residues. The chain's CDR3 is CSARDGGRDKQFF. CDR3 DNA sequence: TGCAGTGCTAGGGATGGTGGGAGAGATAAGCAGTTCTTC.

The chain is built from TRBV12-3 or TRBV12-4 and TRBJ2-7; D is uncertain. This CDR3 is built from 14 residues. V was pared by 3 bases and J by 1 base, with 10 bases between. The CDR3 reads CASSFGYGSYEQYF. In DNA form, the CDR3 reads TGTGCCAGCAGTTTCGGGTACGGTTCCTACGAGCAGTACTTC.

To note about this clonotype: This could be a read error, since a much larger clone is one nucleotide away. The chain carries TRBV2 and TRBJ1-2; 7 bases agree with TRBD1. CDR1 SNHLY and CDR2 FYNNEI come from the germline V gene. The length of the CDR3 is 13 residues. The CDR3 DNA reads as TGCGCCAGCAGCCAAGAGGGGGCCTATGGCCACACCTTC. This translates into CASSQEGAYGHTF.

This clonotype was counted many times. The chain employs TRBV20-1 and TRBJ2-5; the D is unclear. The V end was cut by 3 bases, the J end by 2 bases, with 13 bases between. The CDR3 extends over 14 amino acids. Germline assignment: CDR1 DFQATT and CDR2 SNEGSKA (reference sequence). CDR3 region: CSARGDWAQETQYF. CDR3 bases: TGCAGTGCTAGGGGTGATTGGGCTCAAGAGACCCAGTACTTC.

V usage is TRBV20-1 and J usage is TRBJ2-1, with 7 bases matching TRBD1. The J call is doubtful: the DNA matches TRBJ2-7 better. The CDR3 consists of 14 residues. Germline lookup yields CDR1 DFQATT and CDR2 SNEGSKA (reference sequence). The CDR3 sequence: CSASKTGRYYEQYF. The CDR3 bases are TGCAGTGCTAGTAAGACAGGGCGGTACTACGAGCAGTACTTC.

The V gene is TRBV5-1, the J gene TRBJ1-6; 7 nucleotides agree with TRBD1. Germline V gene data show CDR1 as SGHRS and CDR2 as YFSETQ. This CDR3 is 13 amino acids long. Trimming cost V 2 bases and J 15 bases; bases outside gene matches: 8. This chain's CDR3 is CASSFGAGGDLHF. CDR3 coding DNA: TGCGCCAGCAGCTTCGGAGCAGGGGGAGACCTCCACTTT. Based on the CDR3 plus reference TRBV5-1 and TRBJ1-6, the full variable domain is KAGVTQTPRYLIKTRGQQVTLSCSPISGHRSVSWYQQTPGQGLQFLFEYFSETQRNKGNFPGRFSGRQFSNSRSEMNVSTLELGDSALYLCASSFGAGGDLHFGNGTRLTVT.

This clonotype has a count of ten or more. V is TRBV7-3 and J is TRBJ1-2, with TRBD1 as a possible D gene (6 bases). The CDR3 is made up of 14 amino acids. The ends were cut back, 5 bases at V and 7 bases at J, with 17 bases in the middle. Germline-derived CDR1 and CDR2 are SGHTA and FQGTGA. Here the CDR3 reads CASSDIRTAPGYTF. The CDR3 DNA reads TGTGCCAGCAGCGATATTCGGACAGCCCCTGGCTACACCTTC.

There are many counts of this clonotype. The chain combines TRBV30 with TRBJ1-2; D possibly corresponds to TRBD1 (6 bases). Trimming pared 1 base from V and 5 bases from J, leaving 8 bases between. Germline-derived CDR1 and CDR2 are GTSNPN and SVGIG (reference sequence). This CDR3 has 12 residues. DNA for the CDR3: TGTGCCTGGAGTGGGACAGAATATGGCTACACCTTC. Protein: CAWSGTEYGYTF.

The chain uses TRBV7-8 and TRBJ1-1, with D tentatively TRBD1 (5 bases). Germline assignment: CDR1 SGHVS and CDR2 FQNEAQ. The CDR3 is made up of 15 amino acids. V was trimmed by 7 bases and J by 3 bases, leaving 18 bases between them. The CDR3 loop is CASNQLRDRHTEAFF. CDR3 DNA: TGTGCCAGCAACCAACTCCGGGACCGGCACACTGAAGCTTTCTTT.

This clonotype was picked up many times. The chain joins TRBV9 to TRBJ2-3, with 8 positions matching TRBD2. From germline, CDR1 is SGDLS and CDR2 YYNGEE. CDR3 length: 16 amino acids. Trimming took 5 bases from V and 3 from J; bases not matched to a gene: 11. The CDR3 nucleotides are TGTGCCAGCAGTTTGACCGGGGGGGGAAAGACAGATACGCAGTATTTT. Encoded protein: CASSLTGGGKTDTQYF.

Remarks on this clonotype: The junction departs from the called germline gene at one end, perhaps through a read error. The chain couples TRBV7-2 to TRBJ1-3; D remains unclear. CDR1 and CDR2 from the germline V gene are SGHTA and FQGNSA. There are 14 residues in the CDR3. CDR3 DNA: TGTGCCAGCAGCTTTTCCAGGCCAGGAAACACCATAAATTTT. Protein sequence: CASSFSRPGNTINF.

Notes on this clonotype: One end of the junction fails to match germline, which may point to a read error. V and J are TRBV12-3 or TRBV12-4 and TRBJ2-7; either TRBD1 or TRBD2 may fit D (5 bases each). The CDR3 consists of 16 residues. Here the CDR3 DNA reads TGTGCCATCAGTATAGGGCGGGCAGGGTTCGGATACGAGCAGTACTTC. Encoded protein: CAISIGRAGFGYEQYF.

This chain connects TRBV20-1 to TRBJ2-3, with 8 bases fitting TRBD2. The CDR3 runs 13 residues. The trim removed 6 bases at V and 4 bases at J, leaving 6 bases unmatched. Germline V lookup: CDR1 DFQATT, CDR2 SNEGSKA (reference sequence). The CDR3 region is CSARAAGADTQYF. The CDR3 nucleotides are TGCAGTGCGAGGGCAGCGGGGGCAGATACGCAGTATTTT.

The chain joins TRBV24-1 to TRBJ2-7; D is unclear. The V gene's germline CDR1 is KGHDR and CDR2 SFDVKD. V lost 4 bases and J lost 3, with 3 bases in between. This CDR3 has 11 amino acids. The DNA for the CDR3 is TGTGCCACCAGTGACGACTACGAGCAGTACTTC. It is translated as CATSDDYEQYF.

The chain links TRBV7-8 to TRBJ2-5; 7 positions match TRBD2. Germline values: CDR1 SGHVS, CDR2 FQNEAQ. The CDR3 consists of 14 residues. The V and J ends lost 3 bases and 9 bases, in that order; junction bases with no gene match: 10. The DNA for the CDR3 is TGTGCCAGCAGCTTGAATTGGGAGCGGGGCTCCCAGTACTTC. Its translation is CASSLNWERGSQYF.

This clonotype showed up just once. The J gene is TRBJ1-3, the V gene TRBV7-3; D perhaps matches TRBD1 (5 bases). V dropped 5 bases and J dropped 16 bases, with 27 bases sitting between them. From germline, CDR1 is SGHTA and CDR2 FQGTGA. This CDR3 has 15 residues. Here the CDR3 DNA reads TGTGCCAGCAGCCCAGCCCCCGCGGGGCCCGACACCCAGTATTTT. It is translated as CASSPAPAGPDTQYF. The full variable domain, with the rest looked up from reference TRBV7-3 and TRBJ1-3, is GAGVSQTPSNKVTEKGKYVELRCDPISGHTALYWYRQSLGQGPEFLIYFQGTGAADDSGLPNDRFFAVRPEGSVSTLKIQRTERGDSAVYLCASSPAPAGPDTQYFGEGSWLTVV.

The rearrangement joins TRBV20-1 to TRBJ1-5; 7 nucleotides line up with TRBD1. The V gene's germline CDR1 is DFQATT and CDR2 SNEGSKA (reference sequence). Germline trimming cut 6 bases from V and 4 bases from J; bases unmatched to any gene: 9. This CDR3 region has 14 residues. CDR3: CSARRGTVNQPQHF. CDR3 sequence (DNA): TGCAGTGCCCGAAGGGGGACAGTTAATCAGCCCCAGCATTTT.

This CDR3 reads CASSLTSGDRETQYF. The CDR3 region has the DNA TGTGCCAGCAGCTTAACCTCAGGGGATCGGGAGACCCAGTACTTC. The J gene is TRBJ2-5, the V gene TRBV7-3; D perhaps matches TRBD1 (6 bases). The CDR3 consists of 15 residues. The V end lost 0 bases, the J end lost 5 bases, and 13 bases lay between the germline ends. CDR1 SGHTA and CDR2 FQGTGA come from the germline V gene.

This chain links TRBV15 with TRBJ2-2, with D possibly TRBD1 on 6 matching bases. V was shortened by 0 bases and J by 13 bases, with 6 bases between the two germline ends. The CDR3 is 11 amino acids. Germline lookup yields CDR1 LNHNV and CDR2 YYDKDF (reference sequence). The CDR3 coding sequence is TGTGCCACCAGCAGAGACAGGGGGCTGTTTTTT. Encoded protein: CATSRDRGLFF.

The J gene is TRBJ2-3, the V gene TRBV20-1, with D possibly being TRBD1 or TRBD2 (5 bases each). Germline CDR1 and CDR2: DFQATT and SNEGSKA (reference sequence). The V gene lost 3 bases and the J gene lost 15 bases, with 16 bases spanning the gap. The CDR3 consists of 11 residues. CDR3 sequence (DNA): TGCAGTGCTAGGGGACGGCGGCGAAGTTATTTT. Protein product: CSARGRRRSYF.